These 3 T cell receptor beta chains were sequenced from one sample in a study of T cell responses to AZD1222 COVID-19 vaccine. Assay used: immunoSEQ multiplex PCR; TCRdb lists only in-frame clones, some missing. This table holds approximately 150,000 clones, less than 95% found once. The sample in question was peripheral blood, obtained 28 days after the second dose of the MenACWY control vaccine. The source of these receptors is an adult who received the MenACWY meningococcal vaccine as a control.

This clone showed up just a few times. The J gene is TRBJ1-4, the V gene TRBV7-8; 7 nucleotides align to TRBD1. Losses at the gene ends were 5 bases for V and 6 bases for J; bases not matched to a gene: 9. CDR1 SGHVS and CDR2 FQNEAQ come from the germline V gene. The CDR3 is 15 amino acids. CDR3 loop: CASSPPGQRDEKLFF. CDR3 bases: TGTGCCAGCAGCCCTCCGGGACAGCGGGATGAAAAACTGTTTTTT.

The chain combines TRBV11-2 with TRBJ2-3; no firm D call. V was shortened by 3 bases and J by 0 bases, with 7 bases between the two germline ends. CDR3 size: 14 residues. The germline V gene encodes CDR1 SGHAT and CDR2 FQNNGV. CDR3 DNA: TGTGCCAGCAGCTTTCCTACTAGCACAGATACGCAGTATTTT. Protein sequence: CASSFPTSTDTQYF.

The gene calls are TRBV24-1 and TRBJ2-3; D possibly corresponds to TRBD2 (5 bases). This CDR3 is built from 13 residues. CDR1 KGHDR and CDR2 SFDVKD come from the germline V gene. V was shortened by 9 bases and J by 4 bases, with 13 bases between the two germline ends. CDR3 region: CATPRTSADTQYF. The CDR3 DNA sequence: TGTGCCACCCCGCGGACTTCCGCAGATACGCAGTATTTT.